This record concerns one TCR beta chain sequence. Per the germline V gene, CDR1 is LGHDT and CDR2 is YNNKEL (reference sequence). The CDR3 consists of 17 residues. With 4 bases clipped from V and 4 bases from J, the junction kept 12 bases outside the gene matches. As processed by the authors: Scientists estimated how many nucleated cells there were by amplifying reference gene primers. Using immunoSEQ multiplex PCR, the repertoire was profiled, and TCRdb retains in-frame clones only, with some absent. Clonal size and the V and J genes are those of that table, whereas D and trimming came from the DNA. This table holds 110,000 to 150,000 clones, 80% to 85% found once. These data originate in a study of blood T cell repertoires in COVID-19.

Sequencing was done on a sample of peripheral blood. J is TRBJ2-2 and V is TRBV3-1 (or the pseudogene TRBV3-2); 7 nucleotides line up with TRBD2. The sequence was collected from a human donor in a cohort sampled during active COVID-19. This CDR3 reads CASSLRRAGSGTGELFF. In DNA form, the CDR3 reads TGTGCCAGCAGCCTCAGAAGAGCGGGGTCGGGCACCGGGGAGCTGTTTTTT.